This T cell receptor beta chain was retrieved from a study of blood T cell repertoires in COVID-19. Study-wide context: Samples of COVID-19 (acute and convalescent) were obtained from the United States, Italy and Spain. Sample material is recorded as cDNA or gDNA derived from T cells, B-cell-depleted T cells, or PBMCs.

Under the authors' procedure: Reference gene primer amplification gave nucleated cell count estimates. Sequencing was performed with immunoSEQ multiplex PCR; in TCRdb, only in-frame clones are kept and a portion is missing. V, J and clone size derive from that table, while D and trimming were established from the DNA sequence. The table records 200,000 to 250,000 clones, 80% to 90% of them present only once. In this sample, this clone turned up once. This CDR3 contains 17 residues. Germline CDR1 is MNHNS and CDR2 is SASEGT. The ends were cut back, 3 bases at V and 3 bases at J, with 20 bases in the middle. Living in about 25 US areas, the participants were between roughly 18 and 89 years of age.

This rearrangement joins TRBV6-1 to TRBJ1-2, with D unclear. Sequencing was carried out using PBMCs or T cells enriched from blood (not recorded which). This TCR was recovered from a man aged 50-60 years who had been exposed to COVID-19. In DNA form, the CDR3 reads TGTGCCAGCAGTGATGGGCTCGGGGTGGGCAGATACTATGGCTACACCTTC. This encodes CASSDGLGVGRYYGYTF.